This T cell receptor (beta chain) emerged from a study of shared clonotypes between healthy human individuals. Study-wide results and caveats: Few donors restricted represented genetic and exposure-history diversity.

Selected positively for CCR7 and CD45RO-negative, naive CD8 cells excluded terminally differentiated effector memory CD45RA+ cells. A word on this clone: Its antigen remains unidentified.

Some clones are missing from TCRdb's copy, which holds only in-frame ones; the method was immunoSEQ multiplex PCR. Of about 2 million clones in the sample, just under 95% were seen once. J was trimmed by 2 bases and V by 3 bases; bases with no gene match: 8. The CDR3 is 15 residues long. The germline V gene encodes CDR1 SQVTM and CDR2 ANQGSEA. The sequence derives from a man aged 18 to 35 in good health. The chain links TRBV29-1 to TRBJ2-5; TRBD1 agrees at 8 bases. The sample comprised naive CD8+ T cells sorted from blood. The DNA for the CDR3 is TGCAGCGTTGAGGTTAAGGACAGGGTGCAAGAGACCCAGTACTTC. It specifies CSVEVKDRVQETQYF.